Following are 19 T cell receptor beta chains from one sample sequenced in a study of response to subunit inactivated influenza vaccine (dated by TCRdb to the late 2010s). Libraries were constructed by RT-PCR. TCRdb names Illumina HiSeq 2500 as the instrument used. TCRdb reprocessing: public reads trimmed at Q25 with fastp, clones called with MiXCR, in-frame beta chains kept. All rows with the same CDR3 protein become a single entry with the most common DNA and genes. This sample lists 200,000 to 300,000 distinct CDR3 sequences; 12% were detected once. Approximately 8.4% of the sample is in the top ten clones. The sample in question was non-naive T cells sorted from PBMCs, obtained around 14 days before vaccination. This specimen's cell subset or site label, per the study, means: memory T cell fraction. These receptor sequences come from a man aged 45-65 years who received an inactivated influenza vaccine. Donor details come from another sample of the same person, matched by shared clones.

This clonotype turned up a few times. The chain employs TRBV6-2 or TRBV6-3 and TRBJ1-2; D ambiguous. This CDR3 has 14 residues. Germline values: CDR1 MNHEY, CDR2 SVGEGT. V dropped 6 bases and J dropped 8 bases, with 19 bases sitting between them. CDR3 loop: CASSYLGQFRGYTF. The CDR3 coding sequence is TGTGCCAGCAGCTACCTCGGCCAGTTTCGGGGCTACACCTTC.

There are many counts of this clonotype. The chain couples TRBV18 to TRBJ2-3; 7 bases are a match to TRBD2. The ends lost 2 bases at V and 6 bases at J; junction bases unmatched: 2. The CDR3 totals 13 residues. The germline V gene has CDR1 KGHSH and CDR2 LQKENI. The DNA for the CDR3 is TGTGCCAGCTCACCAGAGGGAGGGGATACGCAGTATTTT. This gives the protein CASSPEGGDTQYF.

This clonotype was picked up many times. The CDR3 coding sequence is TGTGCCAGCAGCTTAAGGTTTACGGCAACCGGCGAGCAGTACTTC. Translated, it gives CASSLRFTATGEQYF. This rearrangement joins TRBV7-2 to TRBJ2-7; unclear D gene. Looked up from germline, CDR1 is SGHTA and CDR2 is FQGNSA. V was shortened by 2 bases and J by 6 bases, with 17 bases between the two germline ends. The CDR3 length is 15 residues.

This clonotype has at least ten counts. This chain joins TRBV7-2 and TRBJ2-2, with a weak D call TRBD2 (6 bases). V lost 5 bases and J 8 bases, leaving 12 bases between the germline ends. Looked up from germline, CDR1 is SGHTA and CDR2 is FQGNSA. This CDR3 has 13 residues. The DNA of the CDR3 is TGTGCCAGCAGCGCCACGGGAGCAGGGGAGCTGTTTTTT. This translates into CASSATGAGELFF.

This clonotype was counted a few times. The chain links TRBV10-1 to TRBJ2-2; the D gene is possibly TRBD2 (5 bases). The germline gives CDR1 WNHNN, CDR2 SYGVQD (reference sequence). V was clipped by 0 bases and J by 2 bases, with 10 bases between them. This CDR3 contains 16 residues. The CDR3 protein is CASSESSTSNTGELFF. Written as DNA, the CDR3 is TGCGCCAGCAGTGAGTCGAGTACTAGTAACACCGGGGAGCTGTTTTTT.

This clonotype was picked up a small number of times. The genes are TRBV11-3 and TRBJ2-2; tentative D call: TRBD1 (5 bases). V lost 3 bases and J lost 0, with 8 bases in between. This CDR3 is 15 amino acids long. Per germline, CDR1 SGHNT and CDR2 YENEEA. The CDR3, as DNA: TGTGCCAGCAGCTTGCGGACACCGAACACCGGGGAGCTGTTTTTT. Its translation is CASSLRTPNTGELFF.

This clonotype was observed many times. This chain connects TRBV5-1 to TRBJ2-1; 7 bases fit TRBD2. The CDR3 consists of 17 residues. Trimming took 0 bases from V and 1 from J; bases not matched to a gene: 7. CDR1 is SGHRS and CDR2 is YFSETQ in the germline V gene. The CDR3 spells CASSLELATRSYNEQFF. In DNA form, the CDR3 reads TGCGCCAGCAGCTTGGAACTAGCGACCCGATCCTACAATGAGCAGTTCTTC.

This clonotype was picked up many times. The J gene is TRBJ2-2, the V gene TRBV5-1; possibly TRBD1 for D (5 bases). V lost 1 base and J 0 bases, leaving 10 bases between the germline ends. This CDR3 is 16 amino acids long. Germline values: CDR1 SGHRS, CDR2 YFSETQ. The CDR3 DNA reads TGCGCCAGCAGCTTGAGGGGCGAGGCGAACACCGGGGAGCTGTTTTTT. This gives the protein CASSLRGEANTGELFF. Filled out from reference TRBV5-1 and TRBJ2-2, the complete variable domain reads KAGVTQTPRYLIKTRGQQVTLSCSPISGHRSVSWYQQTPGQGLQFLFEYFSETQRNKGNFPGRFSGRQFSNSRSEMNVSTLELGDSALYLCASSLRGEANTGELFFGEGSRLTVL.

Concerning this clonotype itself: The junction and the germline gene differ at one end; a read error may be behind it. V usage is TRBV4-3 and J usage is TRBJ1-4; D might be TRBD1 (5 bases). This CDR3 has 14 residues. Germline CDR1 and CDR2: LGHNA and YSLEER. In nucleotides, the CDR3 is TGCGCCAGCAGCGCAAGTGGGGGGGGTGAAAAACTGTCTTTT. It is translated as CASSASGGGEKLSF.

In its sample, this clonotype was seen many times. The V and J genes are TRBV18 and TRBJ1-4; D unclear. This CDR3 comprises 13 residues. From germline, CDR1 is KGHSH and CDR2 LQKENI. The germline V and J ends were trimmed by 4 bases and 5 bases, with 8 bases remaining between them. The CDR3 sequence is CASSLDTNEKLFF. The DNA for the CDR3 is TGTGCCAGCTCACTAGATACAAATGAAAAACTGTTTTTT.

V is TRBV6-2 or TRBV6-3 and J is TRBJ1-1; weak D call: TRBD1 (5 bases). Trimming stripped 0 bases from V and 4 bases from J, with 15 bases between. The CDR3 consists of 16 residues. CDR1 is MNHEY and CDR2 is SVGEGT in the germline V gene. CDR3 DNA sequence: TGTGCCAGCAGTTACTCGATGGGGGACTTGGTCACTGAAGCTTTCTTT. This codes for CASSYSMGDLVTEAFF.

This clonotype was detected ten times or more. The V and J genes are TRBV12-3 or TRBV12-4 and TRBJ2-3; possibly TRBD1 for D (6 bases). The CDR3 runs to 14 residues. The V gene lost 9 bases and the J gene lost 0 bases, with 13 bases spanning the gap. In nucleotides, the CDR3 is TGTGCCAGTAACCCGGGACACAGCACAGATACGCAGTATTTT. This sequence encodes CASNPGHSTDTQYF.

This clonotype has a handful of counts. V is TRBV4-2 and J is TRBJ2-5; unclear D gene. Germline loops: CDR1 LGHNA, CDR2 YNFKEQ. The CDR3 runs 15 residues. V lost 0 bases, J lost 1 base, and 9 bases lay in between. The CDR3 DNA is TGTGCCAGCAGCCAAGATTCTGGCGTCCAAGAGACCCAGTACTTC. Encoded protein: CASSQDSGVQETQYF.

This clonotype was observed at least ten times. V gene TRBV11-2 combines with J gene TRBJ2-1; perhaps TRBD2 as D (6 bases). The CDR3 covers 15 residues. V was trimmed by 4 bases and J by 6 bases, leaving 16 bases between them. Germline V gives CDR1 SGHAT, CDR2 FQNNGV. The CDR3 protein is CASSSALRAGNEQFF. The CDR3 DNA is TGTGCCAGCAGCTCGGCCCTTAGAGCGGGCAATGAGCAGTTCTTC.

This clonotype was recorded a few times. The V and J genes are TRBV4-2 and TRBJ1-2; D gene unclear. Germline CDR1 LGHNA, CDR2 YNFKEQ. The CDR3 totals 14 residues. Trimming removed 0 bases at V and 7 bases at J, with 12 bases between. CDR3 protein: CASSQDSVQTGYTF. In DNA, the CDR3 is TGTGCCAGCAGCCAAGATTCGGTACAGACTGGCTACACCTTC.

This clonotype was seen at least ten times. V is TRBV5-1 and J is TRBJ2-1; possibly TRBD1 or TRBD2 for D (5 bases each). The V end lost 6 bases, the J end lost 0 bases, and 16 bases lay between the germline ends. CDR1 is SGHRS, CDR2 YFSETQ, per germline. This CDR3 has 16 amino acids. This CDR3 reads CASNEGILSSYNEQFF. The CDR3 DNA reads as TGCGCCAGCAACGAGGGGATCCTTAGCTCCTACAATGAGCAGTTCTTC.

The chain combines TRBV6-1 with TRBJ2-7; 9 nucleotides align to TRBD1. Germline V gene lookup returns CDR1 MNHNS and CDR2 SASEGT. The CDR3 has 14 amino acids. The V and J ends lost 4 bases and 2 bases, in that order; junction bases with no gene match: 3. CDR3 in amino acids: CASSGTGATYEQYF. DNA of the CDR3: TGTGCCAGCAGTGGGACAGGGGCAACCTACGAGCAGTACTTC.

This clonotype occurred many times. The chain joins TRBV5-6 to TRBJ1-1; no reliable D call. Germline-derived CDR1 and CDR2 are SGHDT and YYEEEE. This CDR3 is built from 13 residues. V lost 5 bases and J lost 1, with 9 bases in between. The CDR3 protein is CASRGIANTEAFF. The CDR3 DNA is TGTGCCAGCAGGGGTATCGCGAACACTGAAGCTTTCTTT.

At least ten counts were recorded for this clonotype. The chain links TRBV20-1 to TRBJ1-2; D perhaps matches TRBD1 (6 bases). The V and J ends lost 0 bases and 9 bases respectively, with 17 bases between them. The CDR3 consists of 14 residues. Germline V gene lookup returns CDR1 DFQATT and CDR2 SNEGSKA (reference sequence). CDR3 in DNA: TGCAGTGCTAGAGATGTGAGGGGGTCAGAGAGCTACACCTTC. It is translated as CSARDVRGSESYTF.